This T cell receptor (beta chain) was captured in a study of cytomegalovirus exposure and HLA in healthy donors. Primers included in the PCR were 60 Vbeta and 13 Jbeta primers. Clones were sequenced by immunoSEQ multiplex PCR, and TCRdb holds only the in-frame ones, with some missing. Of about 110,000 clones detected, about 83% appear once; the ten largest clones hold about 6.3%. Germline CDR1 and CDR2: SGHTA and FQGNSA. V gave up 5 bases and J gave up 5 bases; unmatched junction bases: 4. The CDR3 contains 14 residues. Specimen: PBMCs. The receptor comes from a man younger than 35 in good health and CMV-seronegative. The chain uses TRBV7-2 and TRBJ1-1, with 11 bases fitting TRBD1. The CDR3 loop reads CASSRDRGGTEAFF. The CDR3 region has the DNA TGTGCCAGCAGCCGGGACAGGGGGGGGACTGAAGCTTTCTTT.